The source of this T cell receptor (beta chain) is a study of T cell changes during pregnancy in multiple sclerosis. Clones were read by immunoSEQ multiplex PCR, and TCRdb kept only the in-frame ones, dropping some. Seen here are around 20,000 clones, over 75% observed once, and the top ten hold approximately 9.1%. The ends lost 5 bases at V and 8 bases at J; junction bases unmatched: 15. The germline gives CDR1 MDHEN, CDR2 SYDVKM. The CDR3 extends over 17 amino acids. The source is a female donor with multiple sclerosis, enrolled in a pregnancy study. The sequencing here drew on CD8+ T cells from peripheral blood mononuclear cells, taken after pregnancy. J is TRBJ2-1 and V is TRBV28; 10 bases map to TRBD2. CDR3 sequence: CASSVPSSGSIFDEQFF. DNA of the CDR3: TGTGCCAGCAGTGTACCCTCTAGCGGGAGTATTTTTGATGAGCAGTTCTTC.